Here is one T cell receptor (beta chain) with its context. Its specificity is not known. The sample originates from a study of beta chain features in type 1 diabetes. TCRB transcripts that were expressed got sequenced, as all of the isolated RNA had been reverse transcribed. The method was immunoSEQ multiplex PCR; TCRdb's version includes in-frame clones alone and lacks a portion of them. The sample includes some 250,000 clones, approximately 11% seen only once; the top ten take around 0.017%. V was pared by 6 bases and J by 1 base, with 9 bases between. Germline V CDR1 and CDR2: SGHTA, FQGTGA. The CDR3 runs to 13 residues. Study-wide findings and caveats: Significant though moderate, a shortening of TCRB CDR3s appeared in all four CD4+ subsets of Type 1 diabetes patients.

The sequencing input was naive CD4+ T cells from blood. The V and J genes are TRBV7-3 and TRBJ2-5; possibly TRBD1 for D (6 bases). This receptor was identified in a man aged 25 to 45 with type 1 diabetes. CDR3 in DNA: TGTGCCAGCAGAAGGACAGCCCAAGAGACCCAGTACTTC. Translated, it gives CASRRTAQETQYF.